This TCR beta chain was profiled in a study of sequential checkpoint blockade in melanoma. For the study at large: After both sequences, patients received maintenance nivolumab. TCRβ was sequenced from DNA of approximately 99 pretreatment tumors. After nivolumab or ipilimumab alone, about two dozen patients had week-13 rebiopsies. General observations from the study: Clinical benefit was about 30 times likelier when tumor T-cell fraction and clonality increased.

Notes on this clone: What it recognizes is unknown.

Produced via immunoSEQ multiplex PCR; TCRdb's table is partial and in-frame only. This sample has roughly 9,200 clones, with around 23% found just once. The treatment denotes: randomized to nivolumab then ipilimumab (arm A) or the reverse (arm B). The CDR3 has 16 amino acids. Germline V gives CDR1 LNHDA, CDR2 SQIVND (reference sequence). Trimming shortened V by 2 bases and J by 9 bases, and 21 bases separated the two germline ends. This specimen consisted of tumor tissue (inferred from file names), obtained from a patient given nivolumab and ipilimumab in sequence. The V and J genes are TRBV19 and TRBJ2-3, with D perhaps assigned TRBD1 or TRBD2 (5 bases each). The TCR sequence derives from a human donor with melanoma. The CDR3 DNA follows: TGTGCCAGTAGTATAAAAGAAGGGGCTGAGGGCCGGACGCAGTATTTT. This sequence encodes CASSIKEGAEGRTQYF.